This entry lists 18 T cell receptor beta chains sequenced from one sample in a study of cytomegalovirus exposure and HLA in healthy donors. With 60 Vbeta and 13 Jbeta primers, the PCR was carried out. Profiling relied on immunoSEQ multiplex PCR, and the TCRdb table lists in-frame clones only, not all of them. The sample carries some 130,000 clones, 70% to 80% recorded once. Sequenced material: PBMCs. Every receptor here comes from a woman aged 60-75 years in good health and CMV-seropositive.

CDR3 sequence: CEAGLGTDTQYF. CDR3 nucleotide sequence: TGTGAGGCGGGGTTGGGCACAGATACGCAGTATTTT. The chain is built from TRBV12-1 and TRBJ2-3; the DNA was not compared with TRBD2, the D call given in the table. TRBV12-1 is shown as a pseudogene. The CDR3 loop spans 12 amino acids.

This clone was counted a few times. The chain employs TRBV27 and TRBJ1-1, with D uncertain. The CDR3 runs 17 residues. CDR1 MNHEY and CDR2 SMNVEV come from the germline V gene (reference sequence). Trimming cost V 3 bases and J 0 bases, with 17 bases left between them. CDR3 coding DNA: TGTGCCAGCAGTTTGAGAGGGCTTGACGGGGTGAACACTGAAGCTTTCTTT. Translated, it gives CASSLRGLDGVNTEAFF.

A note on this clone: At one end the junction does not follow the germline gene, possibly because of a read error. The rearrangement uses TRBV19 and TRBJ1-2; 7 nucleotides align to TRBD1. Germline-derived CDR1 and CDR2 are LNHDA and SQIVND (reference sequence). This CDR3 has 11 residues. DNA of the CDR3: TGTGCCGGTAGGATACAGGGGACCTACACCTTC. Translation gives CAGRIQGTYTF.

V usage is TRBV5-1 and J usage is TRBJ1-4; TRBD1 matches 8 bases. V shed 5 bases and J 2 bases; nucleotides not matched to a gene: 8. There are 16 residues in the CDR3. Per the germline V gene, CDR1 is SGHRS and CDR2 is YFSETQ. The CDR3 DNA sequence: TGCGCCAGCAGGATCCAGGGGGCGGCCACTAATGAAAAACTGTTTTTT. Protein: CASRIQGAATNEKLFF.

The chain carries TRBV11-2 and TRBJ1-3; maybe TRBD1 (5 bases). V was shortened by 2 bases and J by 6 bases, with 14 bases between the two germline ends. This CDR3 region has 15 residues. Germline CDR1 is SGHAT and CDR2 is FQNNGV. The CDR3 sequence is CASSLNLAGLNTIYF. DNA of the CDR3: TGTGCCAGCAGCTTAAATCTGGCAGGGTTAAACACCATATATTTT.

The gene calls are TRBV10-3 and TRBJ2-7; D might be TRBD2 (7 bases). This CDR3 contains 13 residues. The germline V gene has CDR1 ENHRY and CDR2 SYGVKD. V was cut by 6 bases and J by 6 bases, with 15 bases left in between. CDR3 nucleotide sequence: TGTGCCATCAGGGGGGGGCCGGACCCCGAGCAGTACTTC. It codes for CAIRGGPDPEQYF.

This clone has just a few counts. The V gene is TRBV9, the J gene TRBJ2-7, with D possibly TRBD2 on 5 matching bases. V lost 0 bases and J 5 bases, leaving 9 bases between the germline ends. Germline V CDR1 and CDR2: SGDLS, YYNGEE. CDR3 length: 13 residues. The DNA of the CDR3 is TGTGCCAGCAGCGTAGTAACCGGGAACGAGCAGTACTTC. Its protein is CASSVVTGNEQYF.

This chain uses TRBV7-3 with TRBJ2-1; D is unresolved. The CDR3 is 13 residues long. The V end was cut by 5 bases, the J end by 5 bases, with 10 bases between. From germline, CDR1 is SGHTA and CDR2 FQGTGA. CDR3 nucleotides: TGTGCCAGCAGCCCCCCTGGAGACAATGAGCAGTTCTTC. This encodes CASSPPGDNEQFF.

The V call is TRBV5-4, the J call TRBJ1-6, with D possibly being TRBD1 (5 bases). Germline V lookup: CDR1 SGHNT, CDR2 YYREEE (reference sequence). CDR3 length: 15 residues. V was shortened by 4 bases and J by 12 bases, with 20 bases between the two germline ends. This CDR3 reads CASSLGSGGIRPLHF. The CDR3 DNA follows: TGTGCCAGCAGCCTCGGATCGGGGGGAATCAGACCCCTCCACTTT.

The J gene is TRBJ1-5, the V gene TRBV6-6; 7 bases fit TRBD1. The CDR3 has 16 residues. After removal of 6 bases from V and 3 bases from J, the junction contained 11 bases not matched to a gene. Germline V lookup: CDR1 MNHNY, CDR2 SVGAGI (reference sequence). The CDR3 is CASRARQGNDNQPQHF. CDR3 nucleotide sequence: TGTGCCAGCAGAGCCCGACAGGGAAACGACAATCAGCCCCAGCATTTT.

This clone was detected once. At the DNA level, this CDR3 is encoded by other sequences in the same sample as well. V and J are TRBV9 and TRBJ1-2; TRBD1 matches at 7 bases. Germline trimming cut 0 bases from V and 1 base from J; bases unmatched to any gene: 0. Germline V gene data show CDR1 as SGDLS and CDR2 as YYNGEE. This CDR3 is built from 14 residues. CDR3 sequence reads: CASSVGQGNYGYTF. CDR3 coding DNA: TGTGCCAGCAGCGTAGGACAGGGTAACTATGGCTACACCTTC.

The rearrangement links TRBV6-1 to TRBJ1-3; 9 bases are shared with TRBD1. Trimming at V came to 7 bases and at J to 4 bases, leaving 8 bases not matched to a gene. Germline V gene sequence: CDR1 MNHNS, CDR2 SASEGT. CDR3 length equals 15 residues. The CDR3 DNA reads TGTGCCAGCACGCTACAGGGGGCGGGAGGAAACACCATATATTTT. Translated: CASTLQGAGGNTIYF.

J is TRBJ1-5 and V is TRBV28; D not certain. The ends were cut back, 7 bases at V and 2 bases at J, with 15 bases in the middle. Germline loops: CDR1 MDHEN, CDR2 SYDVKM. CDR3 length: 15 amino acids. The CDR3 nucleotides read TGTGCCAGCATTCTTGGGTGGGGAGGCAATCAGCCCCAGCATTTT. It translates to CASILGWGGNQPQHF.

J is TRBJ2-6 and V is TRBV7-2, with 11 bases lining up with TRBD1. The germline CDR1 and CDR2 sequences are SGHTA and FQGNSA. The CDR3 loop spans 18 amino acids. Unmatched junction bases numbered 1, after V lost 0 bases and J lost 0 bases. The CDR3 here is CASSLAGTGGSGANVLTF. The CDR3 region has the DNA TGTGCCAGCAGCTTAGCGGGGACAGGGGGCTCTGGGGCCAACGTCCTGACTTTC.

Only one count was recorded for this clone. This chain links TRBV11-2 with TRBJ2-7; a weak D match, TRBD2 (5 bases). The CDR3 runs 15 residues. The ends were cut back, 3 bases at V and 2 bases at J, with 14 bases in the middle. Germline V gene sequence: CDR1 SGHAT, CDR2 FQNNGV. In DNA form, the CDR3 reads TGTGCCAGCAGCTTGAAAGAGGGTTTACCCTACGAGCAGTACTTC. It specifies CASSLKEGLPYEQYF.

The chain has TRBV11-2 and TRBJ2-3, with 10 positions matching TRBD1. CDR1 SGHAT and CDR2 FQNNGV come from the germline V gene. The ends lost 2 bases at V and 4 bases at J; junction bases unmatched: 6. CDR3 length equals 16 residues. CDR3 amino acids: CASSLTGTGVSDTQYF. The DNA for the CDR3 is TGTGCCAGCAGCTTAACCGGGACAGGGGTGTCAGATACGCAGTATTTT.

This clone was observed once. The chain combines TRBV29-1 with TRBJ1-5; no firm D call. CDR1 is SQVTM and CDR2 is ANQGSEA in the germline V gene. V was clipped by 4 bases and J by 2 bases, with 12 bases between them. The CDR3 contains 14 residues. This CDR3 reads CSVVFQAGNQPQHF. The CDR3 DNA reads as TGCAGCGTTGTTTTCCAGGCCGGCAATCAGCCCCAGCATTTT. Based on the CDR3 plus reference TRBV29-1 and TRBJ1-5, the full variable domain is SAVISQKPSRDICQRGTSLTIQCQVDSQVTMMFWYRQQPGQSLTLIATANQGSEATYESGFVIDKFPISRPNLTFSTLTVSNMSPEDSSIYLCSVVFQAGNQPQHFGDGTRLSIL.

The chain couples TRBV5-1 to TRBJ1-5; D may be TRBD1 (5 bases). This CDR3 comprises 13 residues. Germline V gene data show CDR1 as SGHRS and CDR2 as YFSETQ. The V gene lost 0 bases and the J gene lost 9 bases, with 10 bases spanning the gap. The CDR3 DNA follows: TGCGCCAGCAGCTTGGGTCAGGGCCGGCCCCAGCATTTT. Residues: CASSLGQGRPQHF. The full variable domain, rest sourced from reference TRBV5-1 and TRBJ1-5, is KAGVTQTPRYLIKTRGQQVTLSCSPISGHRSVSWYQQTPGQGLQFLFEYFSETQRNKGNFPGRFSGRQFSNSRSEMNVSTLELGDSALYLCASSLGQGRPQHFGDGTRLSIL.